This entry concerns a single T cell receptor (beta chain). Method: immunoSEQ multiplex PCR; TCRdb's copy keeps in-frame clones and lacks some. The table shows approximately 260,000 clones, with 70% to 90% occurring only once. This CDR3 is 12 amino acids long. The germline CDR1 and CDR2 sequences are KGHDR and SFDVKD. The V end lost 4 bases, the J end lost 5 bases, and 5 bases lay between the germline ends. This entry comes from a study of blood T cell repertoires in COVID-19. As for the study in general: T cells, B-cell-depleted T cells, or PBMCs supplied cDNA or gDNA.

The J gene is TRBJ2-1, the V gene TRBV24-1; D gene ambiguous. This TCR came from a middle-aged woman with acute COVID-19. Sequencing was done on a sample of PBMCs or T cells enriched from blood (not recorded which). CDR3 in DNA: TGTGCCACCAGTGAATACAACAATGAGCAGTTCTTC. Translation: CATSEYNNEQFF.